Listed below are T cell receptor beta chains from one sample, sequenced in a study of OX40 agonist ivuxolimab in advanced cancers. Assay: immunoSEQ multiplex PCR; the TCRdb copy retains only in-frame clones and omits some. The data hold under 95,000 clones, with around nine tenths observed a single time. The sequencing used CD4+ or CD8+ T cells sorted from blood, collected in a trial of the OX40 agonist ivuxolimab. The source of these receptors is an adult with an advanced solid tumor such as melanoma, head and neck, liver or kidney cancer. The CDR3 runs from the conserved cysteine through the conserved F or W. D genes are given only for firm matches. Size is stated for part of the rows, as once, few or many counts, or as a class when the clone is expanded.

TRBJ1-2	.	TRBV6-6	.	TGTGCCAGCAGTAGAGACAGAGACTATGGCTACACCTTC	CASSRDRDYGYTF
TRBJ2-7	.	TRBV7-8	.	TGTGCCAGCAGCTTTTTCAACAGGATGGACGAGCAGTACTTC	CASSFFNRMDEQYF
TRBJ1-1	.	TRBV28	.	TGTGCCATCCACCGAAGGACTGAAGCTTTCTTT	CAIHRRTEAFF
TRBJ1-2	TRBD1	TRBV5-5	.	TGTGCCAGCAGCTTCAAAGGGGGCGGCTATGGCTACACCTTC	CASSFKGGGYGYTF
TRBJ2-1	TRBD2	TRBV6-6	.	TGTGCCAGCAGTTACGGCGGGAGGGCCATTGAGCAGTTCTTC	CASSYGGRAIEQFF
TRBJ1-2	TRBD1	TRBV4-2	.	TGTGCCAGCAGCACAGGGGGGGATTACTATGGCTACACCTTC	CASSTGGDYYGYTF
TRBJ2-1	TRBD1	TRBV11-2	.	TGTGCCAGCAGCCACCGGGACAGGGTAGGTAATGAGCAGTTCTTC	CASSHRDRVGNEQFF
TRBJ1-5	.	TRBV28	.	TGTGCCAGCAGTAACAGGGAGGTGAGGCAGCCCCAGCATTTT	CASSNREVRQPQHF
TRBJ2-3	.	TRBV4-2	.	TGTGCCAGCAGCCGAGTTGGCACAGATACGCAGTATTTT	CASSRVGTDTQYF
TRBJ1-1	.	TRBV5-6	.	TGTGCCAGCAACTTTTTACAGAGGTTGGAGACTTTCTTT	CASNFLQRLETFF
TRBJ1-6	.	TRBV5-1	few	TGCGCCAGCAGCTTGGTTGGGGGTAATTCACCCCTCCACTTT	CASSLVGGNSPLHF
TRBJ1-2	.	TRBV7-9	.	TGTGCCAGCAGCTTTGACCAGGGCTGGTCTGGCTACACCTTC	CASSFDQGWSGYTF
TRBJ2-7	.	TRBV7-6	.	TGTGCCAGCAGCAGCCGACAGGACTCCTACGAGCAGTACTTC	CASSSRQDSYEQYF
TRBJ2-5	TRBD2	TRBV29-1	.	TGCAGCGTCCCTGAGGGGCTAGCGGGGGTTCGGGAGACCCAGTACTTC	CSVPEGLAGVRETQYF
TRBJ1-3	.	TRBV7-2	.	TGTGCCAGCAGCTTAGTGTCCACCCGGACCATATATTTT	CASSLVSTRTIYF
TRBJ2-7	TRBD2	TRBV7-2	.	TGTGCCAGCAGCTATAGCGGGTCCTACGAGCAGTACTTC	CASSYSGSYEQYF
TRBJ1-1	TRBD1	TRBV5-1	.	TGCGCCAGCAGCGGGACAGGGGAGACTGAAGCTTTCTTT	CASSGTGETEAFF
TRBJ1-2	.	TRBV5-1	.	TGCGCCAGCAGCTTGTCGGCTCAGGCCAATGGCTACACCTTC	CASSLSAQANGYTF
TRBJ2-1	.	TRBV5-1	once	TGCGCCAGCAGCTTGGGCGGGCTCAATGAGCAGTTCTTC	CASSLGGLNEQFF
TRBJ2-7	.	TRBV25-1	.	TGTGCCACAGAGGGGGATACCTACGAGCAGTACTTC	CATEGDTYEQYF
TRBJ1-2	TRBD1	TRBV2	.	TGTGCCAGCATAGAGACCGGACAGGGGGCTGGCTACACCTTC	CASIETGQGAGYTF
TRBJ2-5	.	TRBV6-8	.	TGTGCCAGCAGCCTTTCTGGGGGCGCGGAGACCCAGTACTTC	CASSLSGGAETQYF
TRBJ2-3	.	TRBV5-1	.	TGCGCCAGCAGCTTGGGGGAGAGCACAGATACGCAGTATTTT	CASSLGESTDTQYF
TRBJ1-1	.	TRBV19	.	TGTGCCAGTAGCATTCCCGGCAGGGCTAGAACTGAAGCTTTCTTT	CASSIPGRARTEAFF
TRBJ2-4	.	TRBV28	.	TGTGCCAGCAGTTTATTAACCGGGGGCGAGGGCAAAAACATTCAGTACTTC	CASSLLTGGEGKNIQYF
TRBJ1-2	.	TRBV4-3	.	TGCGCCAGCAGCCAAGATGCAGGGAAATCCTATGGCTACACCTTC	CASSQDAGKSYGYTF
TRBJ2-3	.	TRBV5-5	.	TGTGCCAGCAGCTTGGGAGGATCGGACTTGGGTAATACGCAGTATTTT	CASSLGGSDLGNTQYF
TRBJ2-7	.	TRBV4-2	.	TGTGCCAGCAGCCAAGACGGAGCGGGCCACACCTACGAGCAGTACTTC	CASSQDGAGHTYEQYF
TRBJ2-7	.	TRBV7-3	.	TGTGCCAGCAGCGACAGGTGGCGCCACGAGCAGTACTTC	CASSDRWRHEQYF
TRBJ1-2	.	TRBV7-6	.	TGTGCCAGCAGCTTAGAAAGTGGGGCAGCCCTAGGTGTTGTCTTC	CASSLESGAALGVVF
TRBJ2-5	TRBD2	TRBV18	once	TGTGCCAGCTCGCCCTCTAGCGGGGGGGCCGGGACCCAGTACTTC	CASSPSSGGAGTQYF
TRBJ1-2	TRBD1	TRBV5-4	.	TGTGCCAGCAGTAGAATCGACAGGGAATACTATGGCTACACCTTC	CASSRIDREYYGYTF
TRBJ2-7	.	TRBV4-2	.	TGTGCCAGCAGCCAAGATCTGTGGGGGGGGCCTTACGAGCAGTACTTC	CASSQDLWGGPYEQYF
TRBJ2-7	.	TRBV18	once	TGTGCCAGCTCACAAAATTGGGGTTACGGCGCCTACGAGCAGTACTTC	CASSQNWGYGAYEQYF
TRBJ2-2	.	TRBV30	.	TGTGCCTGGAAAAAGGGGCCAAACACCGGGGAGCTGTTTTTT	CAWKKGPNTGELFF